The 30 T cell receptor beta chains reported below all come from one sample, sequenced in a study of ipilimumab plus nivolumab after autologous stem cell transplantation. Clones were read by immunoSEQ multiplex PCR, and TCRdb kept only the in-frame ones, dropping some. The table lists approximately 14,000 clones, 65% to 80% of them singletons. The sample was PBMCs, taken in a trial of ipilimumab plus nivolumab as post-transplant consolidation. The source is a male donor with primary mediastinal lymphoma.

V and J are TRBV7-6 and TRBJ2-7; weak D call: TRBD1 (5 bases). Germline CDR1 and CDR2: SGHVS and FNYEAQ. This CDR3 is 15 amino acids long. V lost 6 bases and J lost 2, with 17 bases in between. CDR3: CASSPNQGLAYEQYF. The CDR3 bases are TGTGCCAGCAGTCCGAACCAGGGTCTCGCCTACGAGCAGTACTTC.

This clone came up once. The chain is built from TRBV6-1 and TRBJ2-5; D is perhaps TRBD1 (6 bases). The CDR3 loop spans 15 amino acids. Trimming cost V 2 bases and J 2 bases, with 12 bases left between them. The V gene's germline CDR1 is MNHNS and CDR2 SASEGT. DNA of the CDR3: TGTGCCAGCAGTGAAATAACAGGGCAACAAGAGACCCAGTACTTC. This gives the protein CASSEITGQQETQYF.

This clone was counted between two and nine times. The genes are TRBV29-1 and TRBJ1-2; D unresolved. V lost 1 base, J lost 1 base, and 7 bases lay in between. This CDR3 has 13 residues. Germline V gene sequence: CDR1 SQVTM, CDR2 ANQGSEA. CDR3 bases: TGCAGCGTTGAAGGGGAATTTAACTATGGCTACACCTTC. Its translation is CSVEGEFNYGYTF.

By its share, this clone is medium-sized. V gene TRBV7-8 combines with J gene TRBJ1-5; no clear D gene. In germline, CDR1 is SGHVS, CDR2 FQNEAQ. This CDR3 region has 13 residues. V lost 3 bases to trimming and J lost 7 bases, with 10 bases between them. The CDR3 coding sequence is TGTGCCAGCAGCTTGTCCTGGGGACAGCCCCAGCATTTT. This codes for CASSLSWGQPQHF.

The count of this clone is one. The rearrangement uses TRBV28 and TRBJ1-2; no reliable D call. Germline assignment: CDR1 MDHEN and CDR2 SYDVKM. V was pared by 6 bases and J by 6 bases, with 14 bases between. The CDR3 runs to 13 residues. CDR3 DNA sequence: TGTGCCAGCAGCCGAGGAGGGAGGGATGGCTACACCTTC. This codes for CASSRGGRDGYTF.

This clone has more than one count but fewer than ten. The gene calls are TRBV10-2 and TRBJ1-1, with D unclear. Trimming removed 4 bases at V and 1 base at J, with 4 bases between. The CDR3 runs to 12 residues. Germline-derived CDR1 and CDR2 are WSHSY and SAAADI. This CDR3 reads CASSGGNTEAFF. The DNA of the CDR3 is TGCGCCAGCAGTGGCGGGAACACTGAAGCTTTCTTT.

The genes are TRBV4-1 and TRBJ2-5; D tentatively fits TRBD1 or TRBD2 (5 bases each). V lost 1 base to trimming and J lost 4 bases, with 10 bases between them. Germline CDR1 is MGHRA and CDR2 is YSYEKL. The CDR3 sequence is 14 residues long. The CDR3 coding sequence is TGCGCCAGCAGCCAAGGGGGGATGGCAGAGACCCAGTACTTC. Protein sequence: CASSQGGMAETQYF.

The genes are TRBV25-1 and TRBJ2-2, with TRBD2 matching over 7 bases. After removal of 5 bases from V and 7 bases from J, the junction contained 4 bases not matched to a gene. Germline V gene data show CDR1 as MGHDK and CDR2 as SYGVNS. The CDR3 spans 13 residues. The CDR3 DNA follows: TGTGCCAGCAGTTTTAGGGAGGGCGGGGAGCTGTTTTTT. As protein: CASSFREGGELFF.

The genes are TRBV6-1 and TRBJ1-6, with D unclear. CDR1 MNHNS and CDR2 SASEGT come from the germline V gene. CDR3 length: 14 amino acids. Trimming stripped 2 bases from V and 9 bases from J, with 11 bases between. The CDR3 loop reads CASSESGGRSPLHF. The CDR3 DNA reads as TGTGCCAGCAGTGAAAGCGGAGGGCGTTCACCCCTCCACTTT.

This chain links TRBV6-6 with TRBJ1-5; perhaps TRBD1 as D (6 bases). The germline gives CDR1 MNHNY, CDR2 SVGAGI (reference sequence). V was pared by 6 bases and J by 0 bases, with 12 bases between. This CDR3 is built from 15 residues. This CDR3 reads CASSKRTDSNQPQHF. The DNA of the CDR3 is TGTGCCAGCAGCAAAAGGACAGATAGCAATCAGCCCCAGCATTTT.

V is TRBV7-8 and J is TRBJ1-5, with TRBD1 matching 9 bases. The CDR3 length is 15 residues. The J segment lost 4 bases and the V segment lost 2 bases, leaving 3 bases of the junction unmatched. Germline V CDR1 and CDR2: SGHVS, FQNEAQ. This CDR3 reads CASSLQTGGNQPQHF. For the CDR3, the DNA is TGTGCCAGCAGCTTACAGACAGGGGGGAATCAGCCCCAGCATTTT.

This clone has more than one count but fewer than ten. The chain joins TRBV14 to TRBJ1-4; TRBD1 agrees at 12 bases. CDR1 and CDR2 (germline): SGHDN, FVKESK. Unmatched junction bases numbered 3, after V lost 2 bases and J lost 8 bases. The CDR3 totals 15 residues. The CDR3 loop is CASSQWDRGQEKLFF. As DNA, the CDR3 is TGTGCCAGCAGCCAATGGGACAGGGGGCAAGAAAAACTGTTTTTT.

This chain links TRBV18 with TRBJ1-1; D gene unclear. Trimming took off 6 bases at V and 0 bases at J, with 8 bases between the two ends. This CDR3 has 13 residues. Germline CDR1 and CDR2: KGHSH and LQKENI. This CDR3 reads CASSEDMNTEAFF. DNA for the CDR3: TGTGCCAGCTCTGAAGACATGAACACTGAAGCTTTCTTT.

This rearrangement joins TRBV20-1 to TRBJ1-5, with D uncertain. Germline CDR1 DFQATT, CDR2 SNEGSKA (reference sequence). V was pared by 6 bases and J by 6 bases, with 9 bases between. The CDR3 has 11 residues. The CDR3 region is CSAPLGQPQHF. The CDR3 nucleotides read TGCAGTGCCCCACTGGGTCAGCCCCAGCATTTT.

DNA for the CDR3: TGTGCCAGCAGCTTATGGCTAGCGGGAGGGTACGAGCAGTACTTC. Translating it yields CASSLWLAGGYEQYF. The chain is built from TRBV11-2 and TRBJ2-7; 12 positions agree with TRBD2. The CDR3 has 15 amino acids. Germline V gene data show CDR1 as SGHAT and CDR2 as FQNNGV. V gave up 2 bases and J gave up 4 bases; unmatched junction bases: 3.

The J gene is TRBJ2-2, the V gene TRBV10-1, with TRBD2 matching 13 bases. CDR1 is WNHNN, CDR2 SYGVQD, per germline (reference sequence). Germline trimming cut 0 bases from V and 5 bases from J; bases unmatched to any gene: 9. The CDR3 spans 19 residues. CDR3 DNA: TGCGCCAGCAGTGAGTCCTCCGGACTAGCGGGAGAATGGACCGGGGAGCTGTTTTTT. This encodes CASSESSGLAGEWTGELFF.

A few counts support this clone. The chain combines TRBV13 with TRBJ1-2, with D maybe TRBD1 (6 bases). The V end lost 5 bases, the J end lost 7 bases, and 17 bases lay between the germline ends. This CDR3 has 14 amino acids. Germline CDR1 PRHDT, CDR2 FYEKMQ (reference sequence). CDR3 sequence reads: CASSQTGHRSGYTF. DNA for the CDR3: TGTGCCAGCAGCCAAACGGGACACCGTAGTGGCTACACCTTC.

This chain uses TRBV19 with TRBJ2-1; TRBD2 aligns across 11 bases. This CDR3 spans 21 amino acids. Trimming cost V 0 bases and J 0 bases; bases outside gene matches: 13. The germline V gene encodes CDR1 LNHDA and CDR2 SQIVND (reference sequence). As DNA, the CDR3 is TGTGCCAGTAGTATAGATCAGAGGGGTTTAACTAGCGGGAGCTCCTACAATGAGCAGTTCTTC. Translating it yields CASSIDQRGLTSGSSYNEQFF.

CDR3 residues: CASSDNRGRNTEAFF. The CDR3 bases are TGTGCCAGCAGTGATAACAGGGGGAGAAACACTGAAGCTTTCTTT. V gene TRBV6-1 combines with J gene TRBJ1-1; 8 bases agree with TRBD1. Looked up from germline, CDR1 is MNHNS and CDR2 is SASEGT. CDR3 size: 15 residues. The V segment lost 3 bases and the J segment 2 bases; nucleotides outside the gene matches: 5.

The chain uses TRBV18 and TRBJ2-4; D is ambiguous. Germline V gene data show CDR1 as KGHSH and CDR2 as LQKENI. This CDR3 comprises 14 residues. The V end was cut by 2 bases, the J end by 0 bases, with 5 bases between. The CDR3 nucleotides are TGTGCCAGCTCACCAGCCGGAGCCAAAAACATTCAGTACTTC. As protein: CASSPAGAKNIQYF.

The chain carries TRBV10-1 and TRBJ1-1; 8 positions match TRBD1. The CDR3 length is 14 residues. In germline, CDR1 is WNHNN, CDR2 SYGVQD (reference sequence). Germline trimming cut 2 bases from V and 3 bases from J; bases unmatched to any gene: 2. This CDR3 is CASSEGQGYTEAFF. CDR3 nucleotide sequence: TGCGCCAGCAGTGAGGGACAGGGCTACACTGAAGCTTTCTTT.

The J gene is TRBJ1-1, the V gene TRBV2; D might be TRBD1 (6 bases). The CDR3 extends over 14 amino acids. The V end lost 4 bases, the J end lost 6 bases, and 15 bases lay between the germline ends. The germline gives CDR1 SNHLY, CDR2 FYNNEI. CDR3 sequence: CASSVLGGKAEAFF. The CDR3 bases are TGTGCCAGCAGTGTTCTAGGGGGGAAGGCTGAAGCTTTCTTT.

The chain recombines TRBV21-1 with TRBJ2-7; the table's D gene call, TRBD1, was not cross checked with the DNA. TRBV21-1 is marked as a pseudogene. The CDR3 sequence is 18 residues long. The CDR3 spells CASSREATPGTGGYEQYF. Here the CDR3 DNA reads TGTGCCAGCAGCCGTGAAGCGACCCCTGGGACAGGGGGTTACGAGCAGTACTTC.

The sample holds one count of this clone. The rearrangement joins TRBV27 to TRBJ2-1, with D unclear. The length of the CDR3 is 14 residues. Germline V gives CDR1 MNHEY, CDR2 SMNVEV (reference sequence). V dropped 4 bases and J dropped 0 bases, with 7 bases sitting between them. The CDR3 reads CASSYGFSYNEQFF. CDR3 DNA: TGTGCCAGCAGTTATGGATTCTCCTACAATGAGCAGTTCTTC.

The chain couples TRBV28 to TRBJ2-1, with 8 bases matching TRBD2. This CDR3 is built from 15 residues. V shed 2 bases and J 15 bases; nucleotides not matched to a gene: 15. Germline lookup yields CDR1 MDHEN and CDR2 SYDVKM. The CDR3 DNA reads as TGTGCCAGCAGTTTAGCACTTACTAGCGGCCCTAGCGGGTTCTTC. Its protein product is CASSLALTSGPSGFF.

This clone was counted a few times. This chain joins TRBV18 and TRBJ1-2; 7 bases line up with TRBD1. Germline loops: CDR1 KGHSH, CDR2 LQKENI. Trimming removed 6 bases from V and 5 bases from J; junction bases left unmatched: 3. CDR3 size: 12 residues. The CDR3 DNA is TGTGCCAGCTCGTCACAGGGGTATGGCTACACCTTC. Its protein is CASSSQGYGYTF.

The V call is TRBV4-1, the J call TRBJ2-3, with TRBD2 matching 11 bases. The germline CDR1 and CDR2 sequences are MGHRA and YSYEKL. Trimming removed 0 bases from V and 6 bases from J; junction bases left unmatched: 11. The CDR3 is made up of 18 amino acids. CDR3 amino acids: CASSQDFIAGGPMDTQYF. The CDR3 DNA reads TGCGCCAGCAGCCAAGACTTCATAGCGGGAGGGCCAATGGATACGCAGTATTTT.

The CDR3 nucleotides are TGTGCCAGCAGCCAGGGGACAGGGGTTGACGGGGAGCTGTTTTTT. Translation: CASSQGTGVDGELFF. This chain joins TRBV7-9 and TRBJ2-2; TRBD1 matches at 10 bases. This CDR3 contains 15 residues. Germline V gene sequence: CDR1 SEHNR, CDR2 FQNEAQ (reference sequence). The J segment lost 7 bases and the V segment lost 5 bases, leaving 7 bases of the junction unmatched.

This chain joins TRBV4-1 and TRBJ2-1; 16 bases match TRBD2. Germline V gives CDR1 MGHRA, CDR2 YSYEKL. The CDR3 loop spans 18 amino acids. V lost 1 base and J lost 9; bases outside the gene matches: 9. This chain's CDR3 is CASSQGARGLAGGGEQFF. Written as DNA, the CDR3 is TGCGCCAGCAGCCAAGGAGCCCGGGGACTAGCGGGAGGGGGTGAGCAGTTCTTC.

The chain is built from TRBV9 and TRBJ1-2; 7 positions agree with TRBD1. Trimming cost V 3 bases and J 9 bases; bases outside gene matches: 8. Per germline, CDR1 SGDLS and CDR2 YYNGEE. The CDR3 covers 13 residues. The CDR3 sequence is CASSAGQEGSYTF. CDR3 sequence (DNA): TGTGCCAGCAGCGCAGGACAGGAAGGGAGCTACACCTTC.